This TCR beta chain derives from a study of cytomegalovirus exposure and HLA in healthy donors. Notes on this clone: Its target is not known.

Primers: 60 Vbeta forward and 13 Jbeta reverse. The protocol was immunoSEQ multiplex PCR, while the TCRdb copy is restricted to in-frame clones and leaves out a portion. Here the sample spans 80,000 to 130,000 clones, around 82% being singletons. Germline V gene data show CDR1 as SGHDT and CDR2 as YYEEEE. The CDR3 loop spans 15 amino acids. Losses at the gene ends were 4 bases for V and 5 bases for J; bases not matched to a gene: 11. General study findings and limits: HLA alleles showed associations with 15,000 to 20,000 TCR beta sequences in a later analysis, at a 0.05 false discovery rate. It was shown in a later analysis that HLA-associated TCR beta chains were more clonally expanded than other, equally common chains.

This chain uses TRBV5-6 with TRBJ2-5, with 7 bases fitting TRBD1. The receptor's source is a woman aged 45-65 years in good health and CMV-seropositive. The material sequenced was PBMCs. The CDR3 DNA follows: TGTGCCAGCAGCCCTAACGACAGGGTGGTGGAGACCCAGTACTTC. Residues: CASSPNDRVVETQYF. The full variable domain, rest sourced from reference TRBV5-6 and TRBJ2-5, is DAGVTQSPTHLIKTRGQQVTLRCSPKSGHDTVSWYQQALGQGPQFIFQYYEEEERQRGNFPDRFSGHQFPNYSSELNVNALLLGDSALYLCASSPNDRVVETQYFGPGTRLLVL.